The rows below give T cell receptor beta chains drawn from one sample of a study of cytomegalovirus exposure and HLA in healthy donors. Only in-frame clones appear in the TCRdb table, and some are missing; sequencing was by immunoSEQ multiplex PCR. The sample holds about 130,000 clones, around three quarters seen once. Sequenced sample: PBMCs. These receptors originate from a man aged 25 to 40 in good health and CMV-seronegative. The CDR3 runs from the conserved cysteine through the conserved F or W. Each record gives: V gene, J gene, CDR3 protein.

v_gene: TRBV7-6; j_gene: TRBJ2-3; CDR3aa: CASSFLAGDGDTQYF
v_gene: TRBV5-1; j_gene: TRBJ2-7; CDR3aa: CASSLGLYYEQYF
v_gene: TRBV30; j_gene: TRBJ1-2; CDR3aa: CAWSVLSGGSYTF
v_gene: TRBV4-3; j_gene: TRBJ2-7; CDR3aa: CASSQEGGAYEQYF
v_gene: TRBV9; j_gene: TRBJ2-5; CDR3aa: CASSVGASGAAFQETQYF
v_gene: TRBV18; j_gene: TRBJ2-5; CDR3aa: CASSPPGRILETQYF
v_gene: TRBV10-3; j_gene: TRBJ1-1; CDR3aa: CAISGRDSEAFF
v_gene: TRBV14; j_gene: TRBJ2-3; CDR3aa: CASSQGTASTDTQYF
v_gene: TRBV4-1; j_gene: TRBJ2-1; CDR3aa: CASSQGLAGVNNEQFF
v_gene: TRBV27; j_gene: TRBJ2-1; CDR3aa: CASSSRGPTGEQFF
v_gene: TRBV7-2; j_gene: TRBJ2-7; CDR3aa: CASSSRTGGEYEQYF
v_gene: TRBV4-3; j_gene: TRBJ2-3; CDR3aa: CASSQDQRGTDTQYF
v_gene: TRBV27; j_gene: TRBJ2-1; CDR3aa: CASSFKRRPNEQFF
v_gene: TRBV10-1; j_gene: TRBJ1-1; CDR3aa: CASRPRDRGSLYTEAFF
v_gene: TRBV7-2; j_gene: TRBJ2-7; CDR3aa: CASSLVGGGSEQYF
v_gene: TRBV27; j_gene: TRBJ1-2; CDR3aa: CASRPGQGFYGYTF
v_gene: TRBV5-1; j_gene: TRBJ1-2; CDR3aa: CASSLNPGLGYGYTF
v_gene: TRBV5-4; j_gene: TRBJ1-1; CDR3aa: CASSRLGALFTEAFF
v_gene: TRBV14; j_gene: TRBJ1-2; CDR3aa: CASSQRVNYGYTF
v_gene: TRBV7-9; j_gene: TRBJ1-1; CDR3aa: CASGPPQGMNTEAFF
v_gene: TRBV25-1; j_gene: TRBJ1-4; CDR3aa: CASSMTSPRGEKLFF
v_gene: TRBV5-1; j_gene: TRBJ2-5; CDR3aa: CASRTTTSGGQETQYF
v_gene: TRBV28; j_gene: TRBJ1-1; CDR3aa: CASSLFTQNTEAFF
v_gene: TRBV27; j_gene: TRBJ2-5; CDR3aa: CASSLSSGGTQYF
v_gene: TRBV6-1; j_gene: TRBJ2-7; CDR3aa: CASSPTGVSYEQYF
v_gene: TRBV6-1; j_gene: TRBJ2-2; CDR3aa: CASSEHGAGELFF